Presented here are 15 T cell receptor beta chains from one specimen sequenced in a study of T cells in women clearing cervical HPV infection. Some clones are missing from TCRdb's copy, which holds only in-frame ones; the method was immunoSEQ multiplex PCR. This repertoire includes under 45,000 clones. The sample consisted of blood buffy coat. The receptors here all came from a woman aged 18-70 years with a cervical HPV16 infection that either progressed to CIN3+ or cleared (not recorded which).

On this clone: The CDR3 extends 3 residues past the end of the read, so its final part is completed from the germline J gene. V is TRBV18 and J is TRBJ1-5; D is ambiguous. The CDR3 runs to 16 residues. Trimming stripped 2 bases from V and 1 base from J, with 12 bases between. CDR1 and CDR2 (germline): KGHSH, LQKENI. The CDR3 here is CASSPGRGLSNQPQHF. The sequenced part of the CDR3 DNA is TGTGCCAGCTCACCAGGACGCGGGTTAAGCAATCAGCCC.

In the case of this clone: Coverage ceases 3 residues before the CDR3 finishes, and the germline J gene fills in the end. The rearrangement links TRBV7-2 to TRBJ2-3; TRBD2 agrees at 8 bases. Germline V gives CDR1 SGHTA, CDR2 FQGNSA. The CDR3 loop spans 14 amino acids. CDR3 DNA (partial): TGTGCCAGCAACTCTCGGGGGGGCTGGGAGACG. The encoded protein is CASNSRGGWET. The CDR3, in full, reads CASNSRGGWETQYF.

The covered CDR3 bases are TGCGCCAGCAGGGGGACAGGGGGTTACGGCTTCGACTACGAG. Translated, it gives CASRGTGGYGFDYE. The full CDR3 protein reads CASRGTGGYGFDYEQYF. The chain is built from TRBV5-1 and TRBJ2-7, with 11 bases that match TRBD1. The read gets to within 3 residues of the CDR3 end, and the germline J gene fills in the rest. Losses at the gene ends were 5 bases for V and 3 bases for J; bases not matched to a gene: 13. CDR3 length: 17 amino acids. The germline V gene has CDR1 SGHRS and CDR2 YFSETQ.

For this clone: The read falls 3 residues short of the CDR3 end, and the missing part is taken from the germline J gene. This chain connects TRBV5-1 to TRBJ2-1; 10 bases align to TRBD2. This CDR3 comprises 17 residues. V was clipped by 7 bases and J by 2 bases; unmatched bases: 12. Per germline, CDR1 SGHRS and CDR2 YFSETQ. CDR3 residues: CASREREGQSPYNEQFF. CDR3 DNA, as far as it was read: TGCGCCAGCCGTGAGCGGGAGGGCCAAAGTCCCTACAATGAG.

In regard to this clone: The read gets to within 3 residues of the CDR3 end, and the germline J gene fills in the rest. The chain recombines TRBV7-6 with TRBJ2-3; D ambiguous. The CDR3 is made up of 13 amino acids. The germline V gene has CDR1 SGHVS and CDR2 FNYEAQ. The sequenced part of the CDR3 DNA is TGTGCCAGCAGCCTCGCAGGCTTAGAGACG. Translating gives CASSLAGLET. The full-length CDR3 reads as CASSLAGLETQYF.

The part of the CDR3 DNA that was read is TGCAGTGCTAGAGATATGGGACTAGCGAGTAGTCATGAG. It codes for CSARDMGLASSHE. The full CDR3 protein reads CSARDMGLASSHEQFF. V is TRBV20-1 and J is TRBJ2-1, with 10 bases aligning to TRBD2. Sequencing ends 3 residues short of the CDR3 end; the germline J gene provides the rest. V shed 0 bases, J shed 8 bases, and the junction held 10 bases outside the gene matches. The CDR3 runs 16 residues. The germline CDR1 and CDR2 sequences are DFQATT and SNEGSKA (reference sequence).

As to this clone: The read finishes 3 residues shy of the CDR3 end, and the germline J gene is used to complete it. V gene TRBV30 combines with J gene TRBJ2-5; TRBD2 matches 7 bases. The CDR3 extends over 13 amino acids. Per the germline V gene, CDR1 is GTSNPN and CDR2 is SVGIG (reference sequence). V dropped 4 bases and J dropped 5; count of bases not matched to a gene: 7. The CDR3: CAWKAGRGETQYF. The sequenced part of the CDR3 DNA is TGTGCCTGGAAAGCGGGGCGTGGGGAGACC.

Partial CDR3 DNA: TGTGCCTGGACCCAAAGGGAGACC. Amino acids: CAWTQRET. The whole CDR3 protein reads CAWTQRETQYF. This rearrangement joins TRBV30 to TRBJ2-5; no reliable D call. Sequencing ends 3 residues short of the CDR3 end; the germline J gene provides the rest. The V gene's germline CDR1 is GTSNPN and CDR2 SVGIG (reference sequence). This CDR3 has 11 residues. V was cut by 4 bases and J by 5 bases, with 8 bases left in between.

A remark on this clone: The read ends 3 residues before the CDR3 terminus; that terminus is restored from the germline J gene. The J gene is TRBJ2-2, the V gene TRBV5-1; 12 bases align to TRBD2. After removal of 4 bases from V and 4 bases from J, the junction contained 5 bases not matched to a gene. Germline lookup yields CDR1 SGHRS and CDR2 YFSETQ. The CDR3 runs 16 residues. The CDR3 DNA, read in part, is TGCGCCAGCAGCATACTAGCGGGGGGCCGCACCGGGGAG. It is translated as CASSILAGGRTGE. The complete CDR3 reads CASSILAGGRTGELFF.

CDR3 DNA (partial): TGCAGTGCTAGTCTTCACAATGAG. It codes for CSASLHNE. The CDR3 in its entirety is CSASLHNEQFF. The chain combines TRBV20-1 with TRBJ2-1; D call uncertain. The read ends 3 residues shy of where the CDR3 ends; the end is completed using the germline J gene. Germline V gene sequence: CDR1 DFQATT, CDR2 SNEGSKA (reference sequence). Trimming left V 3 bases short and J 5 bases short, with 5 bases between. There are 11 residues in the CDR3.

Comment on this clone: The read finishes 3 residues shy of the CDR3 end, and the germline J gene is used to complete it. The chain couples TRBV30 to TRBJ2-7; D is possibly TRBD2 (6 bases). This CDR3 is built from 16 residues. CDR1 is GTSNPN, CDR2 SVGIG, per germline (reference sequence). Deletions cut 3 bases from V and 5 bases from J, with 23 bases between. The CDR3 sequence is CAWRSPLRDFLNEQYF. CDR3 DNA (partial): TGTGCCTGGAGGTCCCCATTGCGGGACTTCTTGAACGAG.

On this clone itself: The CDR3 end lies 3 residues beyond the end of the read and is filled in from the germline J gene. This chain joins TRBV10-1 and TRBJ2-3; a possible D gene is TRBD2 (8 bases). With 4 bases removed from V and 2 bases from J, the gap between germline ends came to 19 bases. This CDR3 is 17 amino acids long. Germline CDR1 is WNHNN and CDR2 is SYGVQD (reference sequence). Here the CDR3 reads CASSGTGGDRPTDTQYF. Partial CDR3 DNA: TGCGCCAGCAGTGGGACGGGAGGGGACAGACCCACAGATACG.

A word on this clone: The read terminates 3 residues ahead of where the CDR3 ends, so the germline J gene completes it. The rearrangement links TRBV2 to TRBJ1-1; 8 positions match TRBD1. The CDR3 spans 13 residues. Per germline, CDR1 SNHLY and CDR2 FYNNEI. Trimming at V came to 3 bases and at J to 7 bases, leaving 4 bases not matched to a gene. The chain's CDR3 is CASSEQGAGEAFF. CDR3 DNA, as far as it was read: TGTGCCAGCAGTGAGCAGGGGGCCGGTGAA.

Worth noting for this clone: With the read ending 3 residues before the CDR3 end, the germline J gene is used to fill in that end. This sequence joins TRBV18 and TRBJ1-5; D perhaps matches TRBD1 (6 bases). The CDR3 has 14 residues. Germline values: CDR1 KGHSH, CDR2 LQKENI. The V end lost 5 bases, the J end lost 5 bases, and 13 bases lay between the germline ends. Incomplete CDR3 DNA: TGTGCCAGCTCATCTCAAGGGGGAGATCAGCCC. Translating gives CASSSQGGDQP. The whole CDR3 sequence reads CASSSQGGDQPQHF.

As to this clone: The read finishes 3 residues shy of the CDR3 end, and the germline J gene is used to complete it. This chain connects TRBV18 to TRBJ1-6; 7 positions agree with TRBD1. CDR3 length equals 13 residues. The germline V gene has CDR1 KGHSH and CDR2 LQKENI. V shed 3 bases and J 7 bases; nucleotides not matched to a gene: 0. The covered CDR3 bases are TGTGCCAGCTCACCGGGACAGAATTCACCC. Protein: CASSPGQNSP. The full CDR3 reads CASSPGQNSPLHF.